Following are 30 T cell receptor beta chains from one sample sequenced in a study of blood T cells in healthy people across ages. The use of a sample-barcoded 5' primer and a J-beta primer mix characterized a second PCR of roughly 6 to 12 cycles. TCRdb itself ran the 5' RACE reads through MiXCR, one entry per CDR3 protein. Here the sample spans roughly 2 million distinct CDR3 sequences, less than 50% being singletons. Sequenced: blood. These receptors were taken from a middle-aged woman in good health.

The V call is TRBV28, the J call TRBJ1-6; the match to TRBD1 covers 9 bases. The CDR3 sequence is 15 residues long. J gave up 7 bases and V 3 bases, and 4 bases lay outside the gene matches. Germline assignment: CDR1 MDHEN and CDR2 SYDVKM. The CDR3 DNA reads TGTGCCAGCAGTTTCACACAGGGGGCGAATTCACCCCTCCACTTT. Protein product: CASSFTQGANSPLHF.

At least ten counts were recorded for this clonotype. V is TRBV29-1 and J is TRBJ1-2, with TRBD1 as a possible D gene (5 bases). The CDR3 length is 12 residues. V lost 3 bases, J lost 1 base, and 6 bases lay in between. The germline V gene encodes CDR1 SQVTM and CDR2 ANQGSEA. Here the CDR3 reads CSVEGLNYGYTF. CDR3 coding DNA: TGCAGCGTTGAGGGGCTTAACTATGGCTACACCTTC.

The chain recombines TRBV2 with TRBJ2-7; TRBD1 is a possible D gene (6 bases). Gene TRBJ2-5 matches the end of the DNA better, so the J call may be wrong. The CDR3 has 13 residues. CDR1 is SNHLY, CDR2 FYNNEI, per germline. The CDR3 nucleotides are TGTGCCAGCGCTGGACAGTTGGTCTTGACCCAGTACTTC. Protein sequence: CASAGQLVLTQYF.

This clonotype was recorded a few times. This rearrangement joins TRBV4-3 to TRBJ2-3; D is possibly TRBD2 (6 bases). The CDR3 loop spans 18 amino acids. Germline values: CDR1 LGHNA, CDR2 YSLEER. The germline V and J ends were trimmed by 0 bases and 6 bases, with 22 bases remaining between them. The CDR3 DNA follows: TGCGCCAGCAGCCAAGATCAGATAGGGACTCTAAACAGGGATACGCAGTATTTT. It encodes CASSQDQIGTLNRDTQYF.

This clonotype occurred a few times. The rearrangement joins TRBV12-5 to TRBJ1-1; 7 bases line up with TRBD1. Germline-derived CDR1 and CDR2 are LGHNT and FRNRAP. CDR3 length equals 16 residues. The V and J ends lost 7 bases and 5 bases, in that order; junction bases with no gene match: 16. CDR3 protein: CASAIQGSRGRTEAFF. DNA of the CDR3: TGTGCTAGTGCCATACAGGGGTCCCGCGGGCGGACTGAAGCTTTCTTT.

CDR3 DNA sequence: TGTGCCAGCAGCCAAGCGGACTTTGCCCCCTACAATGAGCAGTTCTTC. It yields the protein CASSQADFAPYNEQFF. The chain joins TRBV3-1 to TRBJ2-1, with a possible D match to TRBD2 (5 bases). The V and J ends lost 1 base and 2 bases respectively, with 12 bases between them. This CDR3 is built from 16 residues. Germline-derived CDR1 and CDR2 are LGHDT and YNNKEL (reference sequence).

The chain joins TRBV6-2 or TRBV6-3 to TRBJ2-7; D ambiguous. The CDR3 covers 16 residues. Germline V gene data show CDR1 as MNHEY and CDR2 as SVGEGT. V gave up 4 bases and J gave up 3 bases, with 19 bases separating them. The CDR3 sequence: CASSSDPWQSFYEQYF. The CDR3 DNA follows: TGTGCCAGCAGTTCCGATCCGTGGCAGAGCTTCTACGAGCAGTACTTC.

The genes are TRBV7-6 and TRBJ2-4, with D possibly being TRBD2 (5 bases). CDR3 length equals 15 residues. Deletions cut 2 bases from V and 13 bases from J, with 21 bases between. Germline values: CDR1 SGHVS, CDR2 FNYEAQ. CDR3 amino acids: CASSLREMRNNEQYF. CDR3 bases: TGTGCCAGCAGCTTAAGGGAGATGCGAAACAATGAGCAGTACTTC.

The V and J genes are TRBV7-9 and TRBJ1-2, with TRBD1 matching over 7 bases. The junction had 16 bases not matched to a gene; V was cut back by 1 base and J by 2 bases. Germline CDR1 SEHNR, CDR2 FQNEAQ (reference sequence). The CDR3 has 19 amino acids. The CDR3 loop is CASSLVPEGRVQGNYGYTF. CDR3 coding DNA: TGTGCCAGCAGCTTAGTTCCAGAGGGACGGGTACAGGGGAACTATGGCTACACCTTC.

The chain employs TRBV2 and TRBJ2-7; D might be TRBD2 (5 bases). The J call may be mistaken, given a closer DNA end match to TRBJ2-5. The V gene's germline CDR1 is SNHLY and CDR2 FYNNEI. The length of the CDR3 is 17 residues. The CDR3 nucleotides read TGTGCCAGCAGTGTACACGGTCGCCGGAGAGGGTCGGAGACCCAGTACTTC. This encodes CASSVHGRRRGSETQYF.

In nucleotides, the CDR3 is TGTGCCAGCAGCTCCTACAGGGACATTGCGACAGATACGCAGTATTTT. Translation gives CASSSYRDIATDTQYF. This rearrangement joins TRBV7-8 to TRBJ2-3; tentatively, D is TRBD1 (6 bases). The CDR3 runs to 16 residues. Per the germline V gene, CDR1 is SGHVS and CDR2 is FQNEAQ. The ends were cut back, 4 bases at V and 3 bases at J, with 17 bases in the middle.

As DNA, the CDR3 is TGCAGTGCTCCCTCCTACGGGGAGACCCAGTACTTC. Protein: CSAPSYGETQYF. The rearrangement links TRBV20-1 to TRBJ2-5; D is ambiguous. CDR3 size: 12 residues. V was pared by 5 bases and J by 5 bases, with 12 bases between. Germline CDR1 reads DFQATT; CDR2 reads SNEGSKA (reference sequence).

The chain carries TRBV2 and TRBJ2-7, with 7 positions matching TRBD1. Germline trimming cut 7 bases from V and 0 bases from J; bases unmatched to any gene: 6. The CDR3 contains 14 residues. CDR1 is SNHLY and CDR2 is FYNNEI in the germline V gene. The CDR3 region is CASIQQGTSYEQYF. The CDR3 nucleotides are TGTGCCAGCATTCAACAGGGGACCTCCTACGAGCAGTACTTC.

The CDR3 sequence: CSARGTGAGYTF. DNA of the CDR3: TGCAGTGCTAGAGGGACAGGGGCTGGCTACACCTTC. This chain links TRBV20-1 with TRBJ1-2, with TRBD1 matching over 9 bases. CDR1 is DFQATT, CDR2 SNEGSKA, per germline (reference sequence). The ends lost 1 base at V and 7 bases at J; junction bases unmatched: 1. This CDR3 has 12 amino acids.

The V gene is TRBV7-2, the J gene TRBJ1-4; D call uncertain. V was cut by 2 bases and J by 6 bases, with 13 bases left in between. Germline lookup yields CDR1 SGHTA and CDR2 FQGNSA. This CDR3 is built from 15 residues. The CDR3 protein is CASSLRQGRDEKLFF. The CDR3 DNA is TGTGCCAGCAGCTTAAGACAAGGGCGGGATGAAAAACTGTTTTTT.

The CDR3 protein is CASSFSPGGLGNEQFF. Written as DNA, the CDR3 is TGCGCCAGCAGCTTTAGCCCGGGGGGGCTGGGCAATGAGCAGTTCTTC. The chain joins TRBV5-1 to TRBJ2-1; 8 nucleotides align to TRBD2. This CDR3 comprises 16 residues. CDR1 is SGHRS, CDR2 YFSETQ, per germline. The V and J ends lost 2 bases and 6 bases, in that order; junction bases with no gene match: 10.

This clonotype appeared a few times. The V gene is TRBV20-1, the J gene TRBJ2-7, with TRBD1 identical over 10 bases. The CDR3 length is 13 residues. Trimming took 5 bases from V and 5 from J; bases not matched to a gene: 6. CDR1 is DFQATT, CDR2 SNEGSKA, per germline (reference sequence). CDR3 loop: CSAPGQGSHEQYF. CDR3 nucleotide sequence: TGCAGTGCTCCGGGACAGGGGAGCCACGAGCAGTACTTC.

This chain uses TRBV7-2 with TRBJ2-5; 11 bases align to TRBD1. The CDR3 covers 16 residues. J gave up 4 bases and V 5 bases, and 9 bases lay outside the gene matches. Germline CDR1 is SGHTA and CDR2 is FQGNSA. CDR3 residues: CASSRTLDRGRETQYF. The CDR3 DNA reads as TGTGCCAGCAGCCGAACCCTGGACAGGGGGCGAGAGACCCAGTACTTC.

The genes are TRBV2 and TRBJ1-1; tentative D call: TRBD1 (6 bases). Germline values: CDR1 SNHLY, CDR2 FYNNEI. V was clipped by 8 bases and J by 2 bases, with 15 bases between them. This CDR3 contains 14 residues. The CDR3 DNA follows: TGTGCCAGCCAGGGGTCAGCCCTAAACACTGAAGCTTTCTTT. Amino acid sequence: CASQGSALNTEAFF.

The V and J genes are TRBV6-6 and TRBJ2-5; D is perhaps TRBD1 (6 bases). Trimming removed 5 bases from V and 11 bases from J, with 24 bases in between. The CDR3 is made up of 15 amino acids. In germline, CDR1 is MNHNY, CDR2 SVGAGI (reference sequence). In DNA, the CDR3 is TGTGCCAGCAGTACTACGACAGGCTCCTACAATGAGCAGTACTTC. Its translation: CASSTTTGSYNEQYF.

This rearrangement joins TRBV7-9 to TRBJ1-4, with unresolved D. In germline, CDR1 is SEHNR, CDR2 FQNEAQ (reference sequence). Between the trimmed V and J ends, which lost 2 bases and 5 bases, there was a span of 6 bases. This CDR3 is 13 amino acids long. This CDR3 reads CASSLIVNEKLFF. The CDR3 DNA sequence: TGTGCCAGCAGCTTAATAGTGAATGAAAAACTGTTTTTT.

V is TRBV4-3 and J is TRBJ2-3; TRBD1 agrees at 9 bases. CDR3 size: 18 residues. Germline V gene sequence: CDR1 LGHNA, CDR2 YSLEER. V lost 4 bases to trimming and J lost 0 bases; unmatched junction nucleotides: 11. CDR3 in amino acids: CASSRAAIQGASTDTQYF. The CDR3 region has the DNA TGCGCCAGCAGCCGTGCTGCCATACAGGGGGCGAGCACAGATACGCAGTATTTT.

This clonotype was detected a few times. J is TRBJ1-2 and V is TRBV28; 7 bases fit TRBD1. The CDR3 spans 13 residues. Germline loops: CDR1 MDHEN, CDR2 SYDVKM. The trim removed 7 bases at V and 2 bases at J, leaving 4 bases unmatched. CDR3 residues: CASTQTGNYGYTF. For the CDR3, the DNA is TGTGCCAGCACCCAGACAGGGAACTATGGCTACACCTTC.

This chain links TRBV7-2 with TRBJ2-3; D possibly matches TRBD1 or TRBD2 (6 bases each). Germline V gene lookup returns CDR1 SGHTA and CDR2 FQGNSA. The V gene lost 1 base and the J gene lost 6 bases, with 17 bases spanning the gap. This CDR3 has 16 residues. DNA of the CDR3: TGTGCCAGCAGCTTAGTGGGGGGCGGAGAGTCGGATACGCAGTATTTT. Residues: CASSLVGGGESDTQYF.

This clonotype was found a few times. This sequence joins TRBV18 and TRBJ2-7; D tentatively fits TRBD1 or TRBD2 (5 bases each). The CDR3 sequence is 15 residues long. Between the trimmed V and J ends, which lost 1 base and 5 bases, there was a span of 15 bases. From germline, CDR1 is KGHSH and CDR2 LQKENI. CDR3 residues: CASSPRVGAGDEQYF. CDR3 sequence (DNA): TGTGCCAGCTCACCACGAGTCGGGGCTGGGGACGAGCAGTACTTC.

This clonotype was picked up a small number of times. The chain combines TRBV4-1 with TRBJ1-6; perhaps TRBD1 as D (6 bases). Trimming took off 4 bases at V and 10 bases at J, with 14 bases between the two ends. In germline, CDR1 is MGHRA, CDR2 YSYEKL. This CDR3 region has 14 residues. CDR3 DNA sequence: TGCGCCAGCAGCCGAGAACAGGGTGGATCACCCCTCCACTTT. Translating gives CASSREQGGSPLHF.

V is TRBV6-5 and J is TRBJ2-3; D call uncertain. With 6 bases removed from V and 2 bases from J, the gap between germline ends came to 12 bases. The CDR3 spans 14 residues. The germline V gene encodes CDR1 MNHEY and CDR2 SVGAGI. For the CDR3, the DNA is TGTGCCAGCAGCAACCAGCCCAACACAGATACGCAGTATTTT. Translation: CASSNQPNTDTQYF.

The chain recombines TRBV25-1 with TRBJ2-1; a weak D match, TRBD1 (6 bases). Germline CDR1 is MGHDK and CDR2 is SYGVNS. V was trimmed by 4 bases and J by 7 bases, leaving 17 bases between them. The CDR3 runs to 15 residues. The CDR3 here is CASSGWGQGINEQFF. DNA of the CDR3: TGTGCCAGCAGTGGATGGGGGCAGGGGATTAATGAGCAGTTCTTC.

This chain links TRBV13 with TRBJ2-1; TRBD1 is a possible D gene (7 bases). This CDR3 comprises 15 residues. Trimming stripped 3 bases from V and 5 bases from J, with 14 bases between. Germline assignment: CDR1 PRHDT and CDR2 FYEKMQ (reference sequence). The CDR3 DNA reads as TGTGCCAGCAGCTTGTCCAGGGGGGACGACAATGAGCAGTTCTTC. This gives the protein CASSLSRGDDNEQFF.

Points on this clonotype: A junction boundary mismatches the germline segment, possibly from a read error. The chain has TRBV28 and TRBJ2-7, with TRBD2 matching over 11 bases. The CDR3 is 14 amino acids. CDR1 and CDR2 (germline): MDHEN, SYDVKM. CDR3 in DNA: TGTGCCTGCAGTACTAGCGGGGGTTACTACGAGCAGTACTTC. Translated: CACSTSGGYYEQYF.